The next 30 T cell receptor beta chains were all read from a single sample in a study of CD4 and CD8 cells across lung adenocarcinoma regions. TCRdb re-called the PCR reads through MiXCR, storing one row per CDR3 protein. In the table there are 9,500 to 11,000 distinct CDR3 sequences, 53% of which are singletons. The sample taken for sequencing was CD4+ T cells from the center of a lung tumor. These receptors all stem from a male donor with lung adenocarcinoma. The CD4 and CD8 labels of this study may be unreliable.

V is TRBV11-2 and J is TRBJ2-1, with D unresolved. Per germline, CDR1 SGHAT and CDR2 FQNNGV. V lost 0 bases and J 6 bases, leaving 9 bases between the germline ends. The CDR3 length is 14 residues. DNA of the CDR3: TGTGCCAGCAGCTTAGAAAACTGGGGCAATGAGCAGTTCTTC. It is translated as CASSLENWGNEQFF.

This clonotype was picked up one time. V gene TRBV6-1 combines with J gene TRBJ2-5; D is possibly TRBD2 (5 bases). This CDR3 spans 13 amino acids. The V and J ends lost 1 base and 13 bases respectively, with 16 bases between them. Germline CDR1 is MNHNS and CDR2 is SASEGT. In DNA form, the CDR3 reads TGTGCCAGCAGTGAAGGGATGACGAGGGCCCTGTACTTC. Encoded protein: CASSEGMTRALYF.

This clonotype has just a few counts. The genes are TRBV6-1 and TRBJ2-2; 8 nucleotides match TRBD2. Trimming cost V 6 bases and J 6 bases; bases outside gene matches: 9. CDR1 and CDR2 (germline): MNHNS, SASEGT. The CDR3 consists of 15 residues. The CDR3 DNA reads TGTGCCAGCAGGGCAACAAGCGGGAGTGCCGGGGAGCTGTTTTTT. It specifies CASRATSGSAGELFF.

V is TRBV6-5 and J is TRBJ2-3; D is possibly TRBD2 (6 bases). The germline CDR1 and CDR2 sequences are MNHEY and SVGAGI. The CDR3 is 16 residues long. V gave up 0 bases and J gave up 6 bases, with 16 bases separating them. The CDR3 loop is CASSYSPGPGGDTQYF. In DNA, the CDR3 is TGTGCCAGCAGTTACTCACCGGGACCCGGAGGGGATACGCAGTATTTT.

The chain joins TRBV6-1 to TRBJ2-1; D remains ambiguous. The J call is in doubt because the DNA end fits TRBJ2-7 better. CDR1 is MNHNS, CDR2 SASEGT, per germline. The CDR3 contains 13 residues. CDR3 DNA sequence: TGTGCCAGCACCCAACTAACCCCCTACGAGCAGTACTTC. This codes for CASTQLTPYEQYF.

J is TRBJ2-5 and V is TRBV10-2; 11 nucleotides match TRBD2. The length of the CDR3 is 12 residues. Losses at the gene ends were 8 bases for V and 4 bases for J; bases not matched to a gene: 0. Germline CDR1 WSHSY, CDR2 SAAADI. CDR3 DNA sequence: TGCGCCAGCCTAGCGGGAGGAGAGACCCAGTACTTC. This translates into CASLAGGETQYF.

Details on this clonotype: This CDR3 is missing its conserved last phenylalanine or tryptophan, likely due to a read error. The DNA is left out, because the CDR3 cannot be placed on it with certainty; the CDR3 is given as TCRdb lists it. The rearrangement uses TRBV6-5 and TRBJ2-5. Inclusive of both ends, the CDR3 amounts to 13 amino acids. CDR1 and CDR2 from the germline V gene are MNHEY and SVGAGI. CDR3 sequence: CASSHPYQETRFL.

This clonotype has just one count. The J gene is TRBJ2-1, the V gene TRBV7-2; 12 nucleotides match TRBD2. Germline loops: CDR1 SGHTA, CDR2 FQGNSA. The V and J ends lost 5 bases and 15 bases, in that order; junction bases with no gene match: 11. This CDR3 is built from 14 residues. The CDR3, as DNA: TGTGCCAGCAGCCCCGCAACTAGCGGGAGGAAGCCGTTCTTC. Translated, it gives CASSPATSGRKPFF.

This clonotype was seen a handful of times. The chain carries TRBV6-1 and TRBJ2-1, with D unresolved. With 5 bases removed from V and 3 bases from J, the gap between germline ends came to 5 bases. The length of the CDR3 is 12 residues. The germline V gene encodes CDR1 MNHNS and CDR2 SASEGT. CDR3 coding DNA: TGTGCCAGCAGTCCTGACTACAATGAGCAGTTCTTC. As protein: CASSPDYNEQFF.

This clonotype has more than one count but fewer than ten. The rearrangement uses TRBV20-1 and TRBJ2-1; TRBD2 matches 11 bases. CDR1 is DFQATT, CDR2 SNEGSKA, per germline (reference sequence). This CDR3 has 15 amino acids. J was trimmed by 3 bases and V by 5 bases; bases with no gene match: 6. CDR3 loop: CSAPLAGGVYNEQFF. The CDR3 coding sequence is TGCAGTGCTCCTTTAGCGGGAGGGGTCTACAATGAGCAGTTCTTC.

This rearrangement joins TRBV25-1 to TRBJ2-2; 7 bases map to TRBD1. CDR1 is MGHDK and CDR2 is SYGVNS in the germline V gene. J gave up 5 bases and V 7 bases, and 1 base lay outside the gene matches. The CDR3 has 12 amino acids. CDR3 region: CASTRGTGELFF. In DNA, the CDR3 is TGTGCCAGCACCAGGGGGACCGGGGAGCTGTTTTTT.

A remark on this clonotype: The conserved phenylalanine or tryptophan is not found at the CDR3 terminus, so this likely reflects a read error. It is unclear where the CDR3 begins or ends on the DNA, so no DNA is shown, and the CDR3 is as TCRdb lists it. The genes are TRBV7-6 and TRBJ2-6; the tabulated D call, TRBD2, remains unverified against the DNA. Germline V gene lookup returns CDR1 SGHVS and CDR2 FNYEAQ. The CDR3 spans 19 amino acids, including both terminal residues. The CDR3 region is CASSPSVAGGPGAGQFFGP.

The sample holds many counts of this clonotype. The rearrangement uses TRBV12-5 and TRBJ2-1, with D unresolved. Germline CDR1 and CDR2: LGHNT and FRNRAP. V was cut by 5 bases and J by 10 bases, with 12 bases left in between. The CDR3 has 12 residues. The CDR3 nucleotides read TGTGCTAGTGGTCTACCCGGGCGCGAGCAGTTCTTC. Amino acid sequence: CASGLPGREQFF.

This clonotype was counted between two and nine times. The rearrangement uses TRBV6-1 and TRBJ2-5, with D uncertain. The CDR3 covers 14 residues. Germline values: CDR1 MNHNS, CDR2 SASEGT. V dropped 6 bases and J dropped 1 base, with 12 bases sitting between them. The CDR3: CASRRHILQETQYF. CDR3 nucleotide sequence: TGTGCCAGCAGGCGACATATACTCCAAGAGACCCAGTACTTC.

The sample holds one count of this clonotype. The chain recombines TRBV6-5 with TRBJ2-2, with D possibly TRBD2 on 6 matching bases. V was pared by 2 bases and J by 1 base, with 11 bases between. CDR1 MNHEY and CDR2 SVGAGI come from the germline V gene. This CDR3 has 16 amino acids. The CDR3 bases are TGTGCCAGCAGTTACGGGTACGGGAGGAACACCGGGGAGCTGTTTTTT. It specifies CASSYGYGRNTGELFF.

The chain links TRBV20-1 to TRBJ2-1; the match to TRBD1 covers 10 bases. The assigned J gene may be wrong: the sequence end matches TRBJ2-7 better. CDR1 and CDR2 (germline): DFQATT, SNEGSKA (reference sequence). This CDR3 has 16 residues. For the CDR3, the DNA is TGCAGTGCTTATGACAGGGGGCTTCTCGCCGGGTACGAGCAGTACTTC. It encodes CSAYDRGLLAGYEQYF.

This clonotype has a count of ten or more. A much larger clone differs from this one at a single base, so this may be a read error. V usage is TRBV7-2 and J usage is TRBJ2-1, with D perhaps TRBD2 (7 bases). This CDR3 contains 13 residues. CDR1 SGHTA and CDR2 FQGNSA come from the germline V gene. V lost 5 bases, J lost 12 bases, and 17 bases lay in between. The CDR3 sequence: CASSPGAGALQFF. In DNA form, the CDR3 reads TGTGCCAGCAGCCCCGGGGCGGGGGCGTTGCAGTTCTTC.

The chain combines TRBV7-2 with TRBJ2-1; 7 bases are shared with TRBD2. The J call may be incorrect, as the DNA end agrees better with TRBJ2-5. Germline CDR1 and CDR2: SGHTA and FQGNSA. The CDR3 has 16 amino acids. The CDR3 DNA reads TGTGCCAGCAGCCCAAATTTAGCGGGTGGGAGGGAGACCCAGTACTTC. It encodes CASSPNLAGGRETQYF.

This clonotype is deemed medium-sized. As DNA, the CDR3 is TGCGCCAGCAGCCAACTGGGGGGCAGGGGACAATATCAGTTCTTC. Translating it yields CASSQLGGRGQYQFF. The rearrangement joins TRBV4-1 to TRBJ2-1; D is tentatively TRBD1 or TRBD2 (6 bases each). V was pared by 2 bases and J by 13 bases, with 21 bases between. The CDR3 is 15 amino acids. In germline, CDR1 is MGHRA, CDR2 YSYEKL.

At least ten counts were recorded for this clonotype. The genes are TRBV27 and TRBJ2-2, with no clear D. The germline gives CDR1 MNHEY, CDR2 SMNVEV (reference sequence). V dropped 9 bases and J dropped 0 bases, with 14 bases sitting between them. CDR3 length equals 15 residues. CDR3 region: CASFGRPANTGELFF. CDR3 in DNA: TGTGCCAGTTTTGGCCGCCCCGCGAACACCGGGGAGCTGTTTTTT.

The chain has TRBV10-1 and TRBJ2-5; TRBD1 matches at 8 bases. CDR1 WNHNN and CDR2 SYGVQD come from the germline V gene (reference sequence). The length of the CDR3 is 14 residues. The junction had 10 bases not matched to a gene; V was cut back by 10 bases and J by 3 bases. CDR3 DNA sequence: TGCGCCAACCCCATGACAGGGGTGGAAGAGACCCAGTACTTC. Translation: CANPMTGVEETQYF.

The chain joins TRBV6-1 to TRBJ2-3; TRBD2 agrees at 8 bases. The J segment lost 1 base and the V segment lost 7 bases, leaving 19 bases of the junction unmatched. Germline assignment: CDR1 MNHNS and CDR2 SASEGT. This CDR3 spans 19 amino acids. CDR3 loop: CASTSAGVAGITGTDTQYF. DNA of the CDR3: TGTGCCAGCACCTCCGCGGGGGTAGCGGGGATAACTGGCACAGATACGCAGTATTTT.

This clonotype was seen just once. The CDR3 nucleotides read TGTGCCAGTCAGGAGTATCTTGGGGAGCAGTACTTC. This encodes CASQEYLGEQYF. The gene calls are TRBV7-2 and TRBJ2-1; D unresolved. The J call is uncertain, as TRBJ2-7 better fits the DNA end. Germline-derived CDR1 and CDR2 are SGHTA and FQGNSA. This CDR3 comprises 12 residues.

The sample holds a few counts of this clonotype. The rearrangement joins TRBV7-3 to TRBJ2-2, with D tentatively TRBD2 (6 bases). Deletions cut 5 bases from V and 4 bases from J, with 17 bases between. The CDR3 sequence is 16 residues long. Per the germline V gene, CDR1 is SGHTA and CDR2 is FQGTGA. The CDR3 loop reads CASSPEATRGTGELFF. The CDR3 nucleotides read TGTGCCAGCAGCCCTGAGGCGACTAGGGGCACCGGGGAGCTGTTTTTT. The full variable domain, rest sourced from reference TRBV7-3 and TRBJ2-2, is GAGVSQTPSNKVTEKGKYVELRCDPISGHTALYWYRQSLGQGPEFLIYFQGTGAADDSGLPNDRFFAVRPEGSVSTLKIQRTERGDSAVYLCASSPEATRGTGELFFGEGSRLTVL.

The rearrangement uses TRBV6-1 and TRBJ2-5, with D possibly TRBD1 on 6 matching bases. Trimming shortened V by 1 base and J by 5 bases, and 14 bases separated the two germline ends. CDR1 and CDR2 (germline): MNHNS, SASEGT. CDR3 size: 15 residues. CDR3 nucleotide sequence: TGTGCCAGCAGTGAAGATAGCCAGGGGCGGGAGACCCAGTACTTC. This codes for CASSEDSQGRETQYF.

In DNA, the CDR3 is TGTGCCAGCAAAAGCGCCTCTAAGCGGGAGCAGTACTTC. As protein: CASKSASKREQYF. The V gene is TRBV6-1, the J gene TRBJ2-5, with 8 bases matching TRBD2. J gave up 11 bases and V 7 bases, and 12 bases lay outside the gene matches. Germline V gene data show CDR1 as MNHNS and CDR2 as SASEGT. The CDR3 totals 13 residues.

Only one count was recorded for this clonotype. J is TRBJ2-5 and V is TRBV11-2, with 11 bases aligning to TRBD2. The CDR3 length is 15 residues. J gave up 5 bases and V 5 bases, and 7 bases lay outside the gene matches. Germline V gives CDR1 SGHAT, CDR2 FQNNGV. CDR3 in amino acids: CASSDSGRASETQYF. As DNA, the CDR3 is TGTGCCAGCAGCGATAGCGGGAGGGCCAGCGAGACCCAGTACTTC.

This clonotype was detected only a few times. The rearrangement joins TRBV7-2 to TRBJ2-2; 9 bases fit TRBD1. CDR1 and CDR2 from the germline V gene are SGHTA and FQGNSA. The CDR3 runs 16 residues. Trimming cost V 0 bases and J 5 bases; bases outside gene matches: 4. The CDR3 protein is CASSLATQGATGELFF. The CDR3 DNA reads TGTGCCAGCAGCTTAGCCACACAGGGGGCGACCGGGGAGCTGTTTTTT. The full variable domain, completed using reference TRBV7-2 and TRBJ2-2, is GAGVSQSPSNKVTEKGKDVELRCDPISGHTALYWYRQSLGQGLEFLIYFQGNSAPDKSGLPSDRFSAERTGGSVSTLTIQRTQQEDSAVYLCASSLATQGATGELFFGEGSRLTVL.

This clonotype is large by share. The chain has TRBV7-2 and TRBJ2-5; 8 bases line up with TRBD2. After removal of 1 base from V and 4 bases from J, the junction contained 11 bases not matched to a gene. CDR3 size: 17 residues. CDR1 and CDR2 (germline): SGHTA, FQGNSA. CDR3 sequence reads: CASSLGGTLGGAETQYF. The CDR3, as DNA: TGTGCCAGCAGCTTAGGGGGCACTCTCGGGGGGGCAGAGACCCAGTACTTC. Together with reference TRBV7-2 and TRBJ2-5, the CDR3 gives the full variable domain: GAGVSQSPSNKVTEKGKDVELRCDPISGHTALYWYRQSLGQGLEFLIYFQGNSAPDKSGLPSDRFSAERTGGSVSTLTIQRTQQEDSAVYLCASSLGGTLGGAETQYFGPGTRLLVL.

This sequence joins TRBV6-5 and TRBJ2-5, with D possibly called TRBD1 or TRBD2 (5 bases each). This CDR3 spans 14 amino acids. CDR1 MNHEY and CDR2 SVGAGI come from the germline V gene. V was shortened by 0 bases and J by 5 bases, with 10 bases between the two germline ends. CDR3 bases: TGTGCCAGCAGTTACTCGGGGGTTGTGGAGACCCAGTACTTC. This encodes CASSYSGVVETQYF.